These T cell receptor beta chains were read from a single sample in a study of beta chain features in type 1 diabetes. Assay: immunoSEQ multiplex PCR; the TCRdb copy retains only in-frame clones and omits some. The table shows about 660,000 clones, with over 11% occurring only once. The source material was naive CD4+ T cells from blood. These receptors were taken from a man between 18 and 35 years old with type 1 diabetes. Each CDR3 is given with its conserved first and last residue. The order of the fields is J gene, clone size, V gene, D gene, CDR3 protein, CDR3 DNA. A D gene is named only where the DNA matches it firmly. A clone size is listed for some rows: how often the clone was seen (once, few, many), or a class if it is expanded.

TRBJ2-7	.	TRBV5-1	TRBD1	CASSTGTASYEQYF	TGCGCCAGCTCAACCGGGACAGCCTCCTACGAGCAGTACTTC
TRBJ2-3	few	TRBV5-1	.	CASSFQGMADTQYF	TGCGCCAGCAGCTTCCAGGGGATGGCGGATACGCAGTATTTT
TRBJ1-4	.	TRBV27	.	CASRGWGTNEKLFF	TGTGCCAGTCGTGGTTGGGGCACTAATGAAAAACTGTTTTTT
TRBJ2-6	.	TRBV6-5	.	CASRGGEAGANVLTF	TGTGCCAGCAGAGGAGGGGAGGCTGGGGCCAACGTCCTGACTTTC
TRBJ2-1	few	TRBV4-2	.	CASSQEEPPYNEQFF	TGTGCCAGCAGCCAAGAAGAGCCGCCCTACAATGAGCAGTTCTTC
TRBJ2-1	few	TRBV4-2	.	CASSQEGLQRHYNEQFF	TGTGCCAGCAGCCAAGAGGGGCTGCAGCGGCACTACAATGAGCAGTTCTTC
TRBJ2-5	few	TRBV7-9	TRBD1	CASSYGIGTGEVAAETQYF	TGTGCCAGCAGCTACGGTATCGGAACAGGGGAAGTGGCCGCGGAGACCCAGTACTTC
TRBJ2-7	.	TRBV15	.	CATSRDRGYEQYF	TGTGCCACCAGCAGAGATAGAGGGTACGAGCAGTACTTC
TRBJ2-7	few	TRBV18	TRBD2	CASSPRLAGGLAEQYF	TGTGCCAGCTCACCCCGACTAGCGGGAGGGCTCGCCGAGCAGTACTTC
TRBJ2-1	.	TRBV4-1	TRBD2	CASSQAPKTSGGAWRFF	TGCGCCAGCAGCCAAGCGCCAAAGACTAGCGGGGGGGCTTGGCGGTTCTTC
TRBJ2-3	few	TRBV5-1	TRBD2	CASSPSSSGVTDTQYF	TGCGCCAGCAGCCCGTCTTCTAGCGGGGTCACAGATACGCAGTATTTT
TRBJ1-1	few	TRBV4-3	.	CASSQGREGKFTEAFF	TGCGCCAGCAGCCAAGGCCGAGAGGGCAAGTTCACTGAAGCTTTCTTT
TRBJ2-6	.	TRBV4-2	.	CASSQRDVSRNSGANVLTF	TGTGCCAGCAGCCAACGGGACGTCTCCCGGAACTCTGGGGCCAACGTCCTGACTTTC
TRBJ1-2	.	TRBV30	.	CAWSVGEHGQGYTF	TGTGCCTGGAGTGTCGGGGAGCACGGGCAAGGCTACACCTTC
TRBJ2-1	.	TRBV5-4	.	CASSLAKGSYNEQFF	TGTGCCAGCAGCTTGGCTAAGGGCTCCTACAATGAGCAGTTCTTC
TRBJ1-1	.	TRBV18	TRBD1	CASSQTGSVPAFF	TGTGCCAGCTCTCAGACAGGGTCAGTCCCCGCTTTCTTT
TRBJ2-7	few	TRBV28	.	CASSSGGYEQYF	TGTGCCAGCAGTTCTGGGGGGTACGAGCAGTACTTC
TRBJ2-4	.	TRBV4-3	.	CASSQEPFRGTHKNIQYF	TGCGCCAGCAGCCAAGAACCCTTTAGGGGGACGCACAAAAACATTCAGTACTTC
TRBJ2-1	.	TRBV7-3	TRBD1	CASSFQGVGYNEQFF	TGTGCCAGCAGCTTCCAGGGGGTTGGCTACAATGAGCAGTTCTTC
TRBJ2-1	.	TRBV2	.	CASSPRAEQFF	TGTGCCAGCAGTCCAAGGGCCGAGCAGTTCTTC
TRBJ2-1	.	TRBV6-5	.	CASGDRFGVSNEQFF	TGTGCCAGCGGAGACAGGTTCGGGGTTTCGAATGAGCAGTTCTTC
TRBJ2-7	.	TRBV5-6	TRBD2	CASSFTSGGASYEQYF	TGTGCCAGCAGCTTTACTAGCGGGGGCGCCTCGTACGAGCAGTACTTC